One and the same sample provided the 30 T cell receptor beta chains below, sequenced in a study of cytotoxic CD8 clonotypes in ibrutinib-treated CLL. Produced via immunoSEQ multiplex PCR; TCRdb's table is partial and in-frame only. The sample holds 250,000 or so clones; 70% are singletons and the top ten take roughly 14%. Material: PBMCs, obtained after 24 months of ibrutinib treatment. Receptors originate from a human donor with chronic lymphocytic leukemia.

The V call is TRBV10-2, the J call TRBJ2-1, with D maybe TRBD2 (6 bases). Germline lookup yields CDR1 WSHSY and CDR2 SAAADI. Trimming took off 4 bases at V and 4 bases at J, with 11 bases between the two ends. The CDR3 is made up of 14 amino acids. CDR3: CASSAGTSYNEQFF. The CDR3 region has the DNA TGCGCCAGCAGTGCCGGGACTTCTTACAATGAGCAGTTCTTC.

This chain links TRBV9 with TRBJ2-1; tentatively, D is TRBD1 or TRBD2 (5 bases each). Trimming left V 0 bases short and J 5 bases short, with 21 bases between. Germline V CDR1 and CDR2: SGDLS, YYNGEE. This CDR3 has 18 residues. CDR3 region: CASSVGRSGLNSNNEQFF. CDR3 sequence (DNA): TGTGCCAGCAGCGTAGGGAGATCGGGGCTAAATTCCAACAATGAGCAGTTCTTC.

The chain couples TRBV6-6 to TRBJ1-5, with D maybe TRBD1 (5 bases). Germline V gives CDR1 MNHNY, CDR2 SVGAGI (reference sequence). Trimming left V 0 bases short and J 4 bases short, with 7 bases between. There are 14 residues in the CDR3. CDR3 nucleotide sequence: TGTGCCAGCAGTTACTCGGGGGGGAATCAGCCCCAGCATTTT. Translation gives CASSYSGGNQPQHF.

The chain uses TRBV9 and TRBJ1-2; the match to TRBD1 covers 9 bases. The CDR3 totals 15 residues. Germline V gene lookup returns CDR1 SGDLS and CDR2 YYNGEE. V gave up 0 bases and J gave up 4 bases; unmatched junction bases: 4. The DNA for the CDR3 is TGTGCCAGCAGCGTAGCCCCGACAGGGGGCTATGGCTACACCTTC. Translating gives CASSVAPTGGYGYTF.

This chain links TRBV30 with TRBJ2-7; D gene uncertain. Trimming removed 3 bases at V and 6 bases at J, with 18 bases between. The CDR3 totals 14 residues. The germline V gene encodes CDR1 GTSNPN and CDR2 SVGIG (reference sequence). In DNA, the CDR3 is TGTGCCTGGAGAGTGCTTGAAAACAATGGCGAGCAGTACTTC. Residues: CAWRVLENNGEQYF.

The chain has TRBV5-1 and TRBJ2-7, with 11 bases aligning to TRBD2. CDR3 length equals 15 residues. Germline CDR1 reads SGHRS; CDR2 reads YFSETQ. Germline trimming cut 4 bases from V and 6 bases from J; bases unmatched to any gene: 9. CDR3 nucleotide sequence: TGCGCCAGCAGCCGGATAGCGGGAGGGCCCGGCGAGCAGTACTTC. Translation: CASSRIAGGPGEQYF.

This chain uses TRBV11-1 with TRBJ2-2, with D unclear. The germline CDR1 and CDR2 sequences are SGHAT and FQDESV (reference sequence). The V end was cut by 6 bases, the J end by 4 bases, with 12 bases between. The CDR3 loop spans 14 amino acids. The CDR3 bases are TGTGCCAGCAGTCCTCAAGGATCCACCGGGGAGCTGTTTTTT. Its protein product is CASSPQGSTGELFF.

J is TRBJ2-4 and V is TRBV7-6, with D possibly matching TRBD1 (5 bases). With 5 bases removed from V and 3 bases from J, the gap between germline ends came to 11 bases. There are 14 residues in the CDR3. Germline CDR1 SGHVS, CDR2 FNYEAQ. CDR3 in amino acids: CASSVGDFKNIQYF. DNA of the CDR3: TGTGCCAGCAGCGTAGGGGATTTCAAAAACATTCAGTACTTC.

In this sample, this clone turned up a few times. The chain employs TRBV4-2 and TRBJ1-1; D gene uncertain. The V gene's germline CDR1 is LGHNA and CDR2 YNFKEQ. The CDR3 is 13 amino acids. Trimming cost V 5 bases and J 3 bases, with 10 bases left between them. CDR3 loop: CASSTQDYTEAFF. In DNA, the CDR3 is TGTGCCAGCAGCACCCAGGATTACACTGAAGCTTTCTTT.

On this clone: The junction does not match germline at one end; this may be a read error. The chain has TRBV6-5 and TRBJ1-5; the D gene is possibly TRBD1 (5 bases). The CDR3 is made up of 15 amino acids. Germline CDR1 MNHEY, CDR2 SVGAGI. The CDR3 region is CASSYERGINQTQHF. DNA for the CDR3: TGTGCCAGCAGTTACGAACGGGGGATCAATCAGACCCAGCATTTT.

This chain joins TRBV25-1 and TRBJ2-7, with D tentatively TRBD1 (5 bases). The germline V gene has CDR1 MGHDK and CDR2 SYGVNS. The germline V and J ends were trimmed by 5 bases and 2 bases, with 7 bases remaining between them. This CDR3 contains 12 residues. CDR3 in DNA: TGTGCCAGCAGTCTGACAGCCTACGAGCAGTACTTC. It is translated as CASSLTAYEQYF.

The J gene is TRBJ2-1, the V gene TRBV4-1; 9 nucleotides match TRBD1. The CDR3 has 17 residues. With 0 bases clipped from V and 2 bases from J, the junction kept 5 bases outside the gene matches. Germline V lookup: CDR1 MGHRA, CDR2 YSYEKL. Here the CDR3 reads CASSQDWGQGAYNEQFF. The CDR3 nucleotides read TGCGCCAGCAGCCAAGATTGGGGACAGGGAGCCTACAATGAGCAGTTCTTC.

The chain joins TRBV19 to TRBJ1-4; the match to TRBD1 covers 8 bases. After removal of 5 bases from V and 4 bases from J, the junction contained 6 bases not matched to a gene. Germline CDR1 and CDR2: LNHDA and SQIVND (reference sequence). The CDR3 has 15 amino acids. CDR3 sequence: CASSEGQVNNEKLFF. The CDR3 DNA is TGTGCCAGTAGTGAGGGACAGGTCAATAATGAAAAACTGTTTTTT.

The table lists this clone with a few counts. This chain uses TRBV27 with TRBJ2-1; 9 bases map to TRBD1. The CDR3 has 16 amino acids. From germline, CDR1 is MNHEY and CDR2 SMNVEV (reference sequence). V shed 5 bases, J shed 8 bases, and the junction held 13 bases outside the gene matches. CDR3 in amino acids: CASSPLLGTGPYEQFF. The CDR3 DNA is TGTGCCAGCAGTCCACTCCTCGGGACAGGGCCGTATGAGCAGTTCTTC.

This sequence joins TRBV7-8 and TRBJ1-1; TRBD1 matches at 7 bases. Per germline, CDR1 SGHVS and CDR2 FQNEAQ. There are 15 residues in the CDR3. V trimming: 4 bases; J trimming: 0 bases; junction bases outside the gene matches: 5. In DNA, the CDR3 is TGTGCCAGCAGCTCACGGACAGGATTGAACACTGAAGCTTTCTTT. Amino acid sequence: CASSSRTGLNTEAFF.

The chain is built from TRBV4-3 and TRBJ1-4, with D hard to call. Germline V gene data show CDR1 as LGHNA and CDR2 as YSLEER. There are 15 residues in the CDR3. Trimming cost V 0 bases and J 7 bases, with 12 bases left between them. This chain's CDR3 is CASSQDWVNTEKLFF. CDR3 in DNA: TGCGCCAGCAGCCAAGATTGGGTCAATACTGAAAAACTGTTTTTT.

The gene calls are TRBV29-1 and TRBJ2-3; no clear D gene. Germline lookup yields CDR1 SQVTM and CDR2 ANQGSEA. This CDR3 region has 14 residues. V lost 8 bases to trimming and J lost 4 bases, with 19 bases between them. The CDR3 DNA reads TGCAGCCTAGGGTTCCGGTCCGGGTCAGATACGCAGTATTTT. Translated, it gives CSLGFRSGSDTQYF.

This clone has a count of ten or more. Other DNA sequences in this sample translate to the same CDR3. CDR3 amino acids: CAISPDREQFF. The CDR3 coding sequence is TGTGCCATCAGTCCCGACAGAGAGCAGTTCTTC. The J gene is TRBJ2-1, the V gene TRBV10-3, with a possible D match to TRBD1 (5 bases). From germline, CDR1 is ENHRY and CDR2 SYGVKD. V dropped 5 bases and J dropped 10 bases, with 9 bases sitting between them. This CDR3 contains 11 residues.

This chain connects TRBV28 to TRBJ1-1; 8 bases agree with TRBD1. The CDR3 is 15 residues long. Germline-derived CDR1 and CDR2 are MDHEN and SYDVKM. V shed 2 bases and J 0 bases; nucleotides not matched to a gene: 2. CDR3 region: CASSLGQGLNTEAFF. CDR3 DNA: TGTGCCAGCAGTTTAGGACAGGGATTGAACACTGAAGCTTTCTTT.

The V call is TRBV7-9, the J call TRBJ2-3; D call uncertain. Deletions cut 2 bases from V and 1 base from J, with 7 bases between. The CDR3 spans 14 residues. The germline gives CDR1 SEHNR, CDR2 FQNEAQ (reference sequence). In nucleotides, the CDR3 is TGTGCCAGCAGCTTACCCCGTGGCACAGATACGCAGTATTTT. It yields the protein CASSLPRGTDTQYF.

With regard to this clone: One end of the junction varies from germline; a read error may be responsible. This sequence joins TRBV7-7 and TRBJ2-2, with D unclear. CDR3 size: 14 residues. In germline, CDR1 is SSHAT, CDR2 FNYEAQ (reference sequence). The CDR3 DNA sequence: TGTGCTAGCAGCTCCACTAACGGTGGCGGGGAGCTGTTTTTT. It specifies CASSSTNGGGELFF. The full variable domain, in which reference TRBV7-7 and TRBJ2-2 provide the parts outside the CDR3, is GAGVSQSPRYKVTKRGQDVTLRCDPISSHATLYWYQQALGQGPEFLTYFNYEAQPDKSGLPSDRFSAERPEGSISTLTIQRTEQRDSAMYRCASSSTNGGGELFFGEGSRLTVL.

The chain has TRBV7-3 and TRBJ1-1, with 7 bases fitting TRBD1. The germline CDR1 and CDR2 sequences are SGHTA and FQGTGA. V shed 2 bases and J 3 bases; nucleotides not matched to a gene: 12. This CDR3 has 17 residues. CDR3 nucleotide sequence: TGTGCCAGCAGCTTATATGGGTCAGGACAGGTACACACTGAAGCTTTCTTT. Its protein product is CASSLYGSGQVHTEAFF.

CDR3 sequence (DNA): TGTGCCAGCAGTTACTACGGGACATATAACACCGGGGAGCTGTTTTTT. Translating gives CASSYYGTYNTGELFF. The V call is TRBV6-5, the J call TRBJ2-2; maybe TRBD1 (6 bases). Germline V gives CDR1 MNHEY, CDR2 SVGAGI. The CDR3 contains 16 residues. V was trimmed by 1 base and J by 2 bases, leaving 11 bases between them.

CDR3 loop: CASSSAGTVGEQYF. Here the CDR3 DNA reads TGTGCCAGCAGCTCAGCCGGGACGGTGGGCGAGCAGTACTTC. This sequence joins TRBV7-9 and TRBJ2-7; perhaps D is TRBD1 or TRBD2 (5 bases each). The germline gives CDR1 SEHNR, CDR2 FQNEAQ (reference sequence). V was shortened by 4 bases and J by 6 bases, with 16 bases between the two germline ends. CDR3 size: 14 residues.

This chain uses TRBV7-3 with TRBJ2-5; D is undetermined. V was trimmed by 2 bases and J by 3 bases, leaving 7 bases between them. This CDR3 contains 13 residues. Per the germline V gene, CDR1 is SGHTA and CDR2 is FQGTGA. The CDR3 bases are TGTGCCAGCAGCTTAGCTCAAGAAGAGACCCAGTACTTC. Protein: CASSLAQEETQYF.

This clone has just a few counts. The chain uses TRBV30 and TRBJ2-7; no definite D call. CDR1 is GTSNPN, CDR2 SVGIG, per germline (reference sequence). This CDR3 has 11 amino acids. V was pared by 4 bases and J by 6 bases, with 10 bases between. The CDR3 DNA follows: TGTGCCTGGACTCTGGATAGCGAGCAGTACTTC. The encoded protein is CAWTLDSEQYF.

The gene calls are TRBV15 and TRBJ2-7; 8 bases match TRBD1. The V gene's germline CDR1 is LNHNV and CDR2 YYDKDF (reference sequence). Germline trimming cut 8 bases from V and 3 bases from J; bases unmatched to any gene: 9. The CDR3 is 14 residues long. CDR3 coding DNA: TGTGCCACCTCCAGAGACAGGGGAAACTACGAGCAGTACTTC. Translating gives CATSRDRGNYEQYF.

The gene calls are TRBV7-3 and TRBJ1-2, with 7 bases matching TRBD1. CDR3 length: 15 amino acids. V was clipped by 2 bases and J by 8 bases; unmatched bases: 11. CDR1 and CDR2 from the germline V gene are SGHTA and FQGTGA. The CDR3 region has the DNA TGTGCCAGCAGCTTAGCGCCCCGGGACAGTTGGGGCTACACCTTC. The encoded protein is CASSLAPRDSWGYTF.

V and J are TRBV5-4 and TRBJ2-1; 8 nucleotides agree with TRBD2. CDR3 length: 16 amino acids. CDR1 and CDR2 (germline): SGHNT, YYREEE (reference sequence). J gave up 3 bases and V 2 bases, and 7 bases lay outside the gene matches. The CDR3 nucleotides are TGTGCCAGCAGCTTTTTTGGAACTAGCGGCTACAATGAGCAGTTCTTC. Translated: CASSFFGTSGYNEQFF.

V is TRBV6-5 and J is TRBJ2-2; 10 nucleotides match TRBD2. V shed 7 bases and J 1 base; nucleotides not matched to a gene: 3. Germline CDR1 MNHEY, CDR2 SVGAGI. This CDR3 has 15 residues. CDR3 DNA sequence: TGTGCCAGCAAAAGACTAGCGGGGAACACCGGGGAGCTGTTTTTT. Amino acid sequence: CASKRLAGNTGELFF.